This entry lists 23 T cell receptor beta chains sequenced from one sample in a study of neurological immune-mediated disorders. The sample's time point: longitudinal time-point 3. TCRdb re-called the 5' RACE reads with MiXCR, one entry per CDR3 protein. Here the sample spans roughly 100,000 distinct CDR3 sequences, roughly a tenth being singletons. The sequencing input was PBMCs. These receptors all come from a female donor with HTLV-1-associated myelopathy (HAM/TSP).

CDR3: CSARRGGYNEQFF. Here the CDR3 DNA reads TGCAGTGCTAGACGGGGGGGCTACAATGAGCAGTTCTTC. This chain links TRBV20-1 with TRBJ2-1, with 8 positions matching TRBD2. V lost 2 bases and J lost 3; bases outside the gene matches: 0. Germline CDR1 DFQATT, CDR2 SNEGSKA (reference sequence). CDR3 length equals 13 residues.

This clonotype was observed a handful of times. The rearrangement uses TRBV15 and TRBJ2-1, with D possibly being TRBD1 or TRBD2 (6 bases each). This CDR3 spans 16 amino acids. The germline V gene has CDR1 LNHNV and CDR2 YYDKDF (reference sequence). V was trimmed by 0 bases and J by 2 bases, leaving 11 bases between them. CDR3 DNA: TGTGCCACCAGCAGAGATCGGAGGGGGGCCTACAATGAGCAGTTCTTC. Amino acid sequence: CATSRDRRGAYNEQFF.

This clonotype was counted at least ten times. The chain joins TRBV6-5 to TRBJ1-1; D is uncertain. Trimming removed 2 bases at V and 1 base at J, with 8 bases between. The CDR3 length is 14 residues. CDR1 is MNHEY, CDR2 SVGAGI, per germline. The CDR3 loop reads CASSYQDGNTEAFF. The DNA for the CDR3 is TGTGCCAGCAGTTACCAGGACGGGAACACTGAAGCTTTCTTT.

This clonotype has ten or more counts. The rearrangement uses TRBV20-1 and TRBJ2-7, with 12 bases identical to TRBD1. V shed 5 bases and J 4 bases; nucleotides not matched to a gene: 6. The CDR3 contains 14 residues. Germline V lookup: CDR1 DFQATT, CDR2 SNEGSKA (reference sequence). The CDR3 here is CSARDRGQFYEQYF. The CDR3, as DNA: TGCAGTGCTCGGGACAGGGGGCAGTTTTACGAGCAGTACTTC.

This clonotype has ten or more counts. The chain employs TRBV5-1 and TRBJ2-4, with 7 positions matching TRBD2. Germline CDR1 reads SGHRS; CDR2 reads YFSETQ. The ends lost 4 bases at V and 7 bases at J; junction bases unmatched: 11. The CDR3 has 15 residues. The CDR3 DNA reads as TGCGCCAGCAGCCATACTAGCGACAGTTCGAACATTCAGTACTTC. This gives the protein CASSHTSDSSNIQYF.

The genes are TRBV5-5 and TRBJ2-1; 10 nucleotides match TRBD2. The ends lost 4 bases at V and 7 bases at J; junction bases unmatched: 14. CDR3 length: 17 amino acids. Germline V gene sequence: CDR1 SGHKS, CDR2 YYEKEE (reference sequence). The CDR3 reads CASSPRLAGPLMNEQFF. The CDR3, as DNA: TGTGCCAGCAGCCCTAGACTAGCGGGTCCCTTAATGAATGAGCAGTTCTTC.

This clonotype was picked up many times. The chain recombines TRBV20-1 with TRBJ1-1; 10 bases are a match to TRBD1. Germline CDR1 reads DFQATT; CDR2 reads SNEGSKA (reference sequence). This CDR3 is built from 13 residues. V dropped 3 bases and J dropped 5; count of bases not matched to a gene: 3. The CDR3, as DNA: TGCAGTGCTAGTCGACAGGGGGCTACTGAAGCTTTCTTT. Translation: CSASRQGATEAFF.

In its sample, this clonotype was seen many times. This chain links TRBV5-1 with TRBJ2-3; TRBD2 matches at 9 bases. From germline, CDR1 is SGHRS and CDR2 YFSETQ. This CDR3 is 16 amino acids long. V lost 1 base and J lost 6; bases outside the gene matches: 9. The CDR3 DNA follows: TGCGCCAGCAGCTTGAGCCAGCGGGGGGCCGGGGATACGCAGTATTTT. Encoded protein: CASSLSQRGAGDTQYF.

The chain is built from TRBV29-1 and TRBJ1-4; D is uncertain. The CDR3 is 14 residues long. The V and J ends lost 4 bases and 0 bases respectively, with 9 bases between them. Germline loops: CDR1 SQVTM, CDR2 ANQGSEA. The CDR3 DNA is TGCAGCGTTGGACACCCTGCAACTAATGAAAAACTGTTTTTT. This encodes CSVGHPATNEKLFF.

The rearrangement joins TRBV2 to TRBJ2-7, with 10 bases identical to TRBD2. The CDR3 runs to 14 residues. Germline V gene sequence: CDR1 SNHLY, CDR2 FYNNEI. Trimming at V came to 7 bases and at J to 5 bases, leaving 8 bases not matched to a gene. The CDR3 DNA reads TGTGCCAGCAAACCGGGACTAGCGATTGACGAGCAGTACTTC. Translation gives CASKPGLAIDEQYF.

This clonotype showed up many times. V usage is TRBV15 and J usage is TRBJ2-6; D remains ambiguous. Trimming shortened V by 0 bases and J by 0 bases, and 6 bases separated the two germline ends. CDR1 LNHNV and CDR2 YYDKDF come from the germline V gene (reference sequence). This CDR3 region has 16 residues. The CDR3 DNA reads TGTGCCACCAGCAGAGAACCGTTCTCTGGGGCCAACGTCCTGACTTTC. Encoded protein: CATSREPFSGANVLTF.

This clonotype was counted only a few times. The chain uses TRBV20-1 and TRBJ2-7, with D possibly TRBD2 on 5 matching bases. The CDR3 runs to 14 residues. The germline CDR1 and CDR2 sequences are DFQATT and SNEGSKA (reference sequence). Between the trimmed V and J ends, which lost 4 bases and 7 bases, there was a span of 20 bases. The CDR3 region has the DNA TGCAGTGCTAAACCCGGGAACCCCCCTACAGAGCAGTACTTC. Amino acid sequence: CSAKPGNPPTEQYF.

Ten or more counts support this clonotype. The chain uses TRBV12-3 or TRBV12-4 and TRBJ2-1; TRBD2 matches at 10 bases. Germline trimming cut 3 bases from V and 3 bases from J; bases unmatched to any gene: 5. The CDR3 length is 16 residues. The CDR3 DNA reads as TGTGCCAGCAGTTTTAGCGGGGGGTTTAACTACAATGAGCAGTTCTTC. Its translation: CASSFSGGFNYNEQFF.

The table lists this clonotype with many counts. The chain joins TRBV5-1 to TRBJ1-1, with TRBD1 identical over 9 bases. V gave up 4 bases and J gave up 5 bases; unmatched junction bases: 9. The CDR3 consists of 15 residues. Germline loops: CDR1 SGHRS, CDR2 YFSETQ. CDR3 DNA: TGCGCCAGCAGCACCTCGACAGGGGGAGGGACTGAAGCTTTCTTT. Amino acids: CASSTSTGGGTEAFF.

This clonotype was detected many times. The chain combines TRBV24-1 with TRBJ1-1, with TRBD1 matching over 7 bases. Unmatched junction bases numbered 8, after V lost 4 bases and J lost 1 base. The length of the CDR3 is 16 residues. The germline V gene encodes CDR1 KGHDR and CDR2 SFDVKD. The CDR3 reads CATSDKGQRPNTEAFF. CDR3 DNA: TGTGCCACCAGTGACAAGGGACAGCGCCCGAACACTGAAGCTTTCTTT.

This clonotype was detected only once. The junction and the germline gene differ at one end; a read error may be behind it. Written as DNA, the CDR3 is TGTGCCAACAGTACCCAACCGGGACTAGTGGGGGGGCAAGATACGCAGTATTTT. It codes for CANSTQPGLVGGQDTQYF. The genes are TRBV12-3 or TRBV12-4 and TRBJ2-3; TRBD2 aligns across 8 bases. This CDR3 has 18 amino acids.

There are many counts of this clonotype. The chain links TRBV6-6 to TRBJ1-1; the D is unclear. CDR3 length: 12 residues. Trimming took 2 bases from V and 4 from J, leaving 5 bases between them. Germline CDR1 is MNHNY and CDR2 is SVGAGI (reference sequence). The CDR3 protein is CASSYRSTEAFF. CDR3 coding DNA: TGTGCCAGCAGTTACAGGAGCACTGAAGCTTTCTTT.

With regard to this clonotype: At one of its ends the junction is not consistent with the germline gene, which may arise from a read error. The rearrangement links TRBV14 to TRBJ1-1; TRBD1 might be the D (5 bases). Germline lookup yields CDR1 SGHDN and CDR2 FVKESK. The CDR3 loop spans 17 amino acids. Written as DNA, the CDR3 is TGTGTCAGCAGCCAGTTGTTGGGGCGCGGGGGGGACCCTGAAGCTTTCTTT. This translates into CVSSQLLGRGGDPEAFF. Supplemented by reference TRBV14 and TRBJ1-1, the full variable domain reads EAGVTQFPSHSVIEKGQTVTLRCDPISGHDNLYWYRRVMGKEIKFLLHFVKESKQDESGMPNNRFLAERTGGTYSTLKVQPAELEDSGVYFCVSSQLLGRGGDPEAFFGQGTRLTVV.

In this sample, this clonotype turned up many times. The chain combines TRBV3-1 with TRBJ2-3; maybe TRBD2 (5 bases). V lost 0 bases and J lost 1, with 11 bases in between. The CDR3 sequence is 16 residues long. CDR1 is LGHDT, CDR2 YNNKEL, per germline (reference sequence). The CDR3 DNA follows: TGTGCCAGCAGCCAAGATTTGGGAGTAGGCACAGATACGCAGTATTTT. Its translation is CASSQDLGVGTDTQYF.

This clonotype was counted once. The chain recombines TRBV10-3 with TRBJ2-7, with D maybe TRBD2 (5 bases). Germline loops: CDR1 ENHRY, CDR2 SYGVKD. V was clipped by 1 base and J by 13 bases, with 20 bases between them. This CDR3 is 14 amino acids long. The CDR3 loop is CAISEWLAGSEYYF. As DNA, the CDR3 is TGTGCCATCAGTGAGTGGCTAGCAGGCTCCGAGTATTACTTC.

There are many counts of this clonotype. The chain recombines TRBV28 with TRBJ2-3, with D perhaps given as TRBD1 or TRBD2 (6 bases each). Per the germline V gene, CDR1 is MDHEN and CDR2 is SYDVKM. This CDR3 comprises 16 residues. Trimming left V 5 bases short and J 2 bases short, with 17 bases between. CDR3 bases: TGTGCCAGCAGTCCAGGGTTGGGGGGCCTCACAGATACGCAGTATTTT. Its translation is CASSPGLGGLTDTQYF.

The sample holds many counts of this clonotype. J is TRBJ2-3 and V is TRBV4-1; perhaps TRBD2 as D (6 bases). The CDR3 extends over 18 amino acids. Trimming took off 0 bases at V and 0 bases at J, with 16 bases between the two ends. CDR1 and CDR2 from the germline V gene are MGHRA and YSYEKL. CDR3 nucleotide sequence: TGCGCCAGCAGCCAAGACCCCGGGGCGCGGGATAGCACAGATACGCAGTATTTT. It is translated as CASSQDPGARDSTDTQYF.

This clonotype occurred many times. The genes are TRBV20-1 and TRBJ2-3; no clear D gene. Germline CDR1 and CDR2: DFQATT and SNEGSKA (reference sequence). The V and J ends lost 7 bases and 1 base respectively, with 12 bases between them. The CDR3 totals 13 residues. The CDR3 sequence: CSGNPRRTDTQYF. The CDR3 DNA is TGCAGTGGAAACCCCCGGCGCACAGATACGCAGTATTTT.